The 16 T cell receptor beta chains reported below all come from one sample, sequenced in a study of blood T cell repertoires in COVID-19. The repertoire was sequenced with immunoSEQ multiplex PCR; TCRdb's copy has only in-frame clones and lacks some. The table has about 190,000 clones, about 85% seen once; the top ten hold approximately 7%. Sequenced material: peripheral blood. The receptor set was obtained from a man aged 80 or over with COVID-19, enrolled during active disease.

CDR3 bases: TGTGCCAGCTCACCCGGGGCGGGAGCAGAGACCCAGTACTTC. Translation gives CASSPGAGAETQYF. This sequence joins TRBV18 and TRBJ2-5, with 7 bases identical to TRBD2. The CDR3 has 14 amino acids. Germline CDR1 KGHSH, CDR2 LQKENI. J lost 4 bases, V lost 3 bases, and 5 bases had no gene match. The full variable domain, in which reference TRBV18 and TRBJ2-5 provide the parts outside the CDR3, is NAGVMQNPRHLVRRRGQEARLRCSPMKGHSHVYWYRQLPEEGLKFMVYLQKENIIDESGMPKERFSAEFPKEGPSILRIQQVVRGDSAAYFCASSPGAGAETQYFGPGTRLLVL.

The J gene is TRBJ2-1, the V gene TRBV15; TRBD2 matches at 9 bases. The CDR3 totals 16 residues. Germline assignment: CDR1 LNHNV and CDR2 YYDKDF (reference sequence). With V trimmed by 4 bases and J by 4 bases, 8 bases remained unmatched. The CDR3 DNA reads TGTGCCACCAGCAAACGCGGGGGGGCCGAGTACAATGAGCAGTTCTTC. Its translation: CATSKRGGAEYNEQFF.

The rearrangement joins TRBV24-1 to TRBJ2-2, with 7 bases that match TRBD1. Losses at the gene ends were 3 bases for V and 5 bases for J; bases not matched to a gene: 11. Germline CDR1 and CDR2: KGHDR and SFDVKD. The CDR3 totals 17 residues. In nucleotides, the CDR3 is TGTGCCACCAGTGATAGTCCGGGACAGCGGTCGACCGGGGAGCTGTTTTTT. Its translation is CATSDSPGQRSTGELFF.

The gene calls are TRBV6-1 and TRBJ1-4, with 7 positions matching TRBD1. The J segment lost 8 bases and the V segment lost 3 bases, leaving 3 bases of the junction unmatched. CDR3 length: 13 amino acids. Germline V gene sequence: CDR1 MNHNS, CDR2 SASEGT. The CDR3 sequence is CASSDRGVEKLFF. CDR3 DNA: TGTGCCAGCAGTGACAGGGGGGTGGAAAAACTGTTTTTT.

This rearrangement joins TRBV6-1 to TRBJ2-1, with TRBD2 matching 9 bases. The germline gives CDR1 MNHNS, CDR2 SASEGT. With V trimmed by 1 base and J by 2 bases, 3 bases remained unmatched. The CDR3 is 16 amino acids. In nucleotides, the CDR3 is TGTGCCAGCAGTGAAGAGGTAGCGGGGGCCTACAATGAGCAGTTCTTC. Its protein is CASSEEVAGAYNEQFF.

This chain connects TRBV5-4 to TRBJ2-5; 8 nucleotides align to TRBD1. The ends lost 4 bases at V and 4 bases at J; junction bases unmatched: 3. CDR1 is SGHNT and CDR2 is YYREEE in the germline V gene (reference sequence). This CDR3 is 13 amino acids long. The CDR3 bases are TGTGCCAGCAGCATAGACAGGGGAGAGACCCAGTACTTC. Translation gives CASSIDRGETQYF.

The chain couples TRBV24-1 to TRBJ1-2; TRBD1 might be the D (5 bases). Germline V gene sequence: CDR1 KGHDR, CDR2 SFDVKD. CDR3 length: 13 amino acids. V shed 2 bases and J shed 10 bases, with 13 bases lying between them. The CDR3 DNA reads TGTGCCACCAGTGATTGGCAGGGAAGTTTCTACACCTTC. Protein sequence: CATSDWQGSFYTF.

Only a few counts were recorded for this clone. The genes are TRBV27 and TRBJ1-5, with unresolved D. Per germline, CDR1 MNHEY and CDR2 SMNVEV (reference sequence). Trimming removed 3 bases at V and 1 base at J, with 7 bases between. The CDR3 totals 14 residues. The CDR3 DNA follows: TGTGCCAGCAGTTTGTCACTGAGCAATCAGCCCCAGCATTTT. This sequence encodes CASSLSLSNQPQHF.

CDR3 bases: TGTGCCAGTAGTGCCCCGGGACAGGCCCACTATGGCTACACCTTC. Translation gives CASSAPGQAHYGYTF. The V call is TRBV19, the J call TRBJ1-2, with 8 bases matching TRBD1. CDR1 is LNHDA, CDR2 SQIVND, per germline (reference sequence). Trimming removed 5 bases from V and 3 bases from J; junction bases left unmatched: 8. CDR3 size: 15 residues. The whole variable domain, remainder taken from reference TRBV19 and TRBJ1-2, is DGGITQSPKYLFRKEGQNVTLSCEQNLNHDAMYWYRQDPGQGLRLIYYSQIVNDFQKGDIAEGYSVSREKKESFPLTVTSAQKNPTAFYLCASSAPGQAHYGYTFGSGTRLTVV.

The chain has TRBV7-9 and TRBJ2-3, with D possibly being TRBD2 (6 bases). Trimming cost V 3 bases and J 4 bases, with 14 bases left between them. Germline CDR1 is SEHNR and CDR2 is FQNEAQ (reference sequence). This CDR3 region has 15 residues. The chain's CDR3 is CASSFTSWGADTQYF. CDR3 coding DNA: TGTGCCAGCAGCTTTACTAGCTGGGGGGCAGATACGCAGTATTTT.

The chain couples TRBV29-1 to TRBJ2-3; 15 bases line up with TRBD2. V gave up 5 bases and J gave up 0 bases; unmatched junction bases: 6. This CDR3 is 17 amino acids long. The germline V gene encodes CDR1 SQVTM and CDR2 ANQGSEA. Written as DNA, the CDR3 is TGCAGCGTTACGGGACTAGCGGGGGGCTCTAGCACAGATACGCAGTATTTT. Amino acids: CSVTGLAGGSSTDTQYF.

The chain recombines TRBV5-6 with TRBJ1-2, with D unresolved. Germline-derived CDR1 and CDR2 are SGHDT and YYEEEE. There are 12 residues in the CDR3. With 2 bases removed from V and 6 bases from J, the gap between germline ends came to 8 bases. The CDR3 region has the DNA TGTGCCAGCAGCTTCCAGGAAAATGGCTACACCTTC. Translation gives CASSFQENGYTF.

The rearrangement uses TRBV7-2 and TRBJ1-5; tentatively, D is TRBD1 (6 bases). Trimming cost V 1 base and J 0 bases, with 16 bases left between them. Looked up from germline, CDR1 is SGHTA and CDR2 is FQGNSA. The CDR3 covers 18 residues. CDR3 amino acids: CASSLVPTRTASNQPQHF. The CDR3 DNA reads as TGTGCCAGCAGCTTAGTCCCTACCCGGACAGCTAGCAATCAGCCCCAGCATTTT.

The chain recombines TRBV6-5 with TRBJ1-5; no firm D call. The CDR3 has 14 residues. Germline-derived CDR1 and CDR2 are MNHEY and SVGAGI. V was trimmed by 6 bases and J by 1 base, leaving 10 bases between them. The CDR3 DNA is TGTGCCAGCAGCCTAGACTGGAGCAATCAGCCCCAGCATTTT. It yields the protein CASSLDWSNQPQHF.

The chain recombines TRBV10-3 with TRBJ1-2, with 12 bases fitting TRBD1. The germline CDR1 and CDR2 sequences are ENHRY and SYGVKD. The trim removed 7 bases at V and 8 bases at J, leaving 5 bases unmatched. CDR3 length equals 13 residues. The CDR3 here is CAITGDRGRGYTF. CDR3 nucleotides: TGTGCCATCACCGGGGACAGGGGGCGAGGCTACACCTTC.

This clone was counted once. The chain employs TRBV2 and TRBJ2-7; 12 nucleotides agree with TRBD2. The CDR3 totals 15 residues. The V and J ends lost 5 bases and 5 bases, in that order; junction bases with no gene match: 7. Germline loops: CDR1 SNHLY, CDR2 FYNNEI. This CDR3 is CASSFFRTSGDEQYF. The CDR3 DNA follows: TGTGCCAGCAGTTTCTTCCGGACTAGCGGGGACGAGCAGTACTTC.